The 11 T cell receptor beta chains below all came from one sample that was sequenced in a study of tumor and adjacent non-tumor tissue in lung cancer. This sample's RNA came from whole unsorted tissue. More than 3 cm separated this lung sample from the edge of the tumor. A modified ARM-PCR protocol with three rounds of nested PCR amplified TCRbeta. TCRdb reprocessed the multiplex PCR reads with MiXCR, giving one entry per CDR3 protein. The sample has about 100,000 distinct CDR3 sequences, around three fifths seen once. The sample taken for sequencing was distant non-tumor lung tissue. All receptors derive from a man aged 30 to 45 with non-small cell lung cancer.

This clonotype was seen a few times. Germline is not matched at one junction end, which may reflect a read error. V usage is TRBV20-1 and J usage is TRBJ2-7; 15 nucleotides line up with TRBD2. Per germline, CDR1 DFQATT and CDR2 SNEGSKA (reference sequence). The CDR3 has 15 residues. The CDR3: CSADGTSGRSFEQYF. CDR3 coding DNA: TGTAGTGCAGACGGGACTAGCGGGAGGAGCTTCGAGCAGTACTTC.

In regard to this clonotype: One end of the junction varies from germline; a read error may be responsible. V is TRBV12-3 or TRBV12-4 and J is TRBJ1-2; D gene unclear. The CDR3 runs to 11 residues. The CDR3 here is CVSSLGHGYTF. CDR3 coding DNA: TGTGTCAGCAGTTTAGGGCATGGCTACACCTTC.

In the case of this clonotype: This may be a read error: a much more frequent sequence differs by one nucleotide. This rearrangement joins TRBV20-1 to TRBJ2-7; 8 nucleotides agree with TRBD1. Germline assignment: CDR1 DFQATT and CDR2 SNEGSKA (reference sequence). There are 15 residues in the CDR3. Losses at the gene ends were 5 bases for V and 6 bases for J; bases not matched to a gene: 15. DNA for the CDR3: TGCAGTGCTTACACGTCCCAGGGGGCAGGAGGCGAGCAGTACTTC. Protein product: CSAYTSQGAGGEQYF.

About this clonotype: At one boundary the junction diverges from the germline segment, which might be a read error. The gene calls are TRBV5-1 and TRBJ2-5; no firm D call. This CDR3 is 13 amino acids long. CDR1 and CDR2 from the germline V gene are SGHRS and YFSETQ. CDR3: CPSSLSLQETQYF. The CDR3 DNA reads TGCCCCAGCAGCTTGTCCCTTCAAGAGACCCAGTACTTC.

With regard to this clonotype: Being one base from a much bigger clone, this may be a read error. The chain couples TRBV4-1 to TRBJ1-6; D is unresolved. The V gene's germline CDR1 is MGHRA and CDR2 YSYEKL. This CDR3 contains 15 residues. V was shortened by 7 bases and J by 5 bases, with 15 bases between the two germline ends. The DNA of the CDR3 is TGCGCCAGCAACCCCCTTCCCCACGATAATTCACCCCTCCACTTT. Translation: CASNPLPHDNSPLHF.

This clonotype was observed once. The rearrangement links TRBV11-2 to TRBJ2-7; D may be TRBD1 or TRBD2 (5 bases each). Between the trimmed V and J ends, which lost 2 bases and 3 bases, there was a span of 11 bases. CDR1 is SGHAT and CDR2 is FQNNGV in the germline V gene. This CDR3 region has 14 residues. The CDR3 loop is CASSLRDEGYEQYF. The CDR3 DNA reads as TGTGCCAGCAGCTTAAGGGACGAAGGCTACGAGCAGTACTTC.

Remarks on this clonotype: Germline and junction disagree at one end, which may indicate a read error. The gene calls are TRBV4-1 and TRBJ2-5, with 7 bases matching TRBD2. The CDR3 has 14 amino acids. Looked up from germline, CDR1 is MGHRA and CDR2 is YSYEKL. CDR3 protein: CTSSRGDSSETQYF. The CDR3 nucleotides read TGCACCAGCAGCCGGGGGGACTCCTCAGAGACCCAGTACTTC.

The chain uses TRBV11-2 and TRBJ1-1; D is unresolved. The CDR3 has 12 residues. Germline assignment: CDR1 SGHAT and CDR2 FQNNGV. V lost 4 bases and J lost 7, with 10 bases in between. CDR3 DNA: TGTGCCAGCAGCTCAGGTGGGAGTGAAGCTTTCTTT. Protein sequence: CASSSGGSEAFF.

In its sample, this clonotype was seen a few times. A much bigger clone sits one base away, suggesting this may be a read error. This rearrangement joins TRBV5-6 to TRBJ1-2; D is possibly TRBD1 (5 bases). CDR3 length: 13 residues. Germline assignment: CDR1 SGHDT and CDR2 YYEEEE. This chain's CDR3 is CVSSLDTNYGYTF. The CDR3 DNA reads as TGTGTCAGCAGCTTGGACACTAACTATGGCTACACCTTC.

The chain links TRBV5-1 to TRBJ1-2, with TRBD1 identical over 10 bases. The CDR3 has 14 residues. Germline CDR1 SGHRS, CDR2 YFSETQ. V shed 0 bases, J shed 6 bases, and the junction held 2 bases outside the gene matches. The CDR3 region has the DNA TGCGCCAGCAGCTTGGGCGGGACAGGGGATGGCTACACCTTC. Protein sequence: CASSLGGTGDGYTF.

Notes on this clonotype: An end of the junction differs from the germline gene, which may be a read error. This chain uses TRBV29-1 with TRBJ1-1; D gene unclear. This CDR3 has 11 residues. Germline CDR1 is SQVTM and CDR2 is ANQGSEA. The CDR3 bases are TGTAGCATTTCCGGGCCCGACCAAGCTTTCTTT. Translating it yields CSISGPDQAFF.